These 10 T cell receptor beta chains share one sample of origin, sequenced in a study of PD-1 blockade in classical Hodgkin lymphoma. Generated by immunoSEQ multiplex PCR, the TCRdb table keeps only in-frame clones and is missing some. The repertoire holds 15,000 to 20,000 clones, roughly 76% seen once, with 24% in the top ten. Relapse after autologous stem cell transplantation occurred in every patient, and brentuximab vedotin exposure varied. Sequencing used peripheral blood mononuclear cells (PBMCs), obtained at baseline. The receptors come from a human donor with classical Hodgkin lymphoma.

Only a few counts were recorded for this clone. This sequence joins TRBV19 and TRBJ1-1; tentatively, D is TRBD1 (5 bases). Trimming took off 3 bases at V and 4 bases at J, with 9 bases between the two ends. Germline values: CDR1 LNHDA, CDR2 SQIVND (reference sequence). The CDR3 covers 13 residues. The CDR3 bases are TGTGCCAGTAGTATGGGGGTCGGCACTGAAGCTTTCTTT. Encoded protein: CASSMGVGTEAFF.

The rearrangement uses TRBV11-2 and TRBJ2-1, with TRBD2 identical over 7 bases. CDR3 length: 16 residues. The germline V gene encodes CDR1 SGHAT and CDR2 FQNNGV. V gave up 1 base and J gave up 2 bases; unmatched junction bases: 5. In DNA form, the CDR3 reads TGTGCCAGCAGCTTAGGGTCTAGCGGAGCCTACAATGAGCAGTTCTTC. Its translation: CASSLGSSGAYNEQFF.

The chain recombines TRBV11-1 with TRBJ2-7; D may correspond to TRBD1 or TRBD2 (5 bases each). The germline V and J ends were trimmed by 3 bases and 0 bases, with 9 bases remaining between them. The CDR3 covers 14 residues. Germline CDR1 and CDR2: SGHAT and FQDESV (reference sequence). This CDR3 reads CASSFEGSSYEQYF. The CDR3 DNA reads as TGTGCCAGCAGCTTCGAGGGGAGCTCCTACGAGCAGTACTTC.

The J gene is TRBJ2-1, the V gene TRBV14, with 7 bases fitting TRBD1. The CDR3 contains 14 residues. J was trimmed by 3 bases and V by 4 bases; bases with no gene match: 3. Germline lookup yields CDR1 SGHDN and CDR2 FVKESK. The CDR3 region has the DNA TGTGCCAGCAGCCGGGACAGAGTCTACAATGAGCAGTTCTTC. Encoded protein: CASSRDRVYNEQFF.

The V and J genes are TRBV6-5 and TRBJ1-1, with a weak D call TRBD1 (5 bases). Trimming removed 0 bases from V and 1 base from J, with 6 bases in between. In germline, CDR1 is MNHEY, CDR2 SVGAGI. CDR3 length: 14 residues. The CDR3 region is CASSYSQGNTEAFF. Written as DNA, the CDR3 is TGTGCCAGCAGTTACTCCCAGGGGAACACTGAAGCTTTCTTT.

This chain connects TRBV5-6 to TRBJ2-1, with TRBD2 matching over 10 bases. Trimming removed 0 bases from V and 2 bases from J; junction bases left unmatched: 11. This CDR3 spans 19 amino acids. Germline V gene sequence: CDR1 SGHDT, CDR2 YYEEEE. The chain's CDR3 is CASSLEAGGPFPPYNEQFF. CDR3 nucleotides: TGTGCCAGCAGCTTGGAAGCGGGGGGGCCATTTCCCCCCTACAATGAGCAGTTCTTC.

The rearrangement links TRBV18 to TRBJ2-5; tentatively, D is TRBD2 (5 bases). The CDR3 runs to 15 residues. Between the trimmed V and J ends, which lost 4 bases and 2 bases, there was a span of 14 bases. Germline-derived CDR1 and CDR2 are KGHSH and LQKENI. CDR3 loop: CASSLARGGQETQYF. The CDR3, as DNA: TGTGCCAGCTCACTAGCTAGAGGAGGTCAAGAGACCCAGTACTTC.

The chain links TRBV28 to TRBJ2-3, with TRBD2 matching over 15 bases. The CDR3 is made up of 15 amino acids. Germline V gene data show CDR1 as MDHEN and CDR2 as SYDVKM. V trimming: 6 bases; J trimming: 4 bases; junction bases outside the gene matches: 2. In DNA, the CDR3 is TGTGCCAGCAGAAGGACTAGCGGGAGGGCAGATACGCAGTATTTT. Translated, it gives CASRRTSGRADTQYF.

The chain combines TRBV6-4 with TRBJ2-1; D call uncertain. Germline CDR1 is MRHNA and CDR2 is SNTAGT. V was pared by 2 bases and J by 2 bases, with 22 bases between. The CDR3 is made up of 19 amino acids. CDR3 DNA sequence: TGTGCCAGCAGTGACCTGCAGGAAGCGTACCATTGGACCTACAATGAGCAGTTCTTC. Amino acid sequence: CASSDLQEAYHWTYNEQFF.

The rearrangement links TRBV20-1 to TRBJ2-1; a weak D match, TRBD2 (5 bases). Trimming shortened V by 3 bases and J by 7 bases, and 7 bases separated the two germline ends. Germline-derived CDR1 and CDR2 are DFQATT and SNEGSKA (reference sequence). This CDR3 comprises 11 residues. The CDR3 region is CSASGGNEQFF. The CDR3 coding sequence is TGCAGTGCTAGTGGAGGTAATGAGCAGTTCTTC.